Listed below are T cell receptor beta chains from one sample, sequenced in a study of blood T cell repertoires in COVID-19. Repertoires were generated with immunoSEQ multiplex PCR, while TCRdb's copy carries only in-frame clones and drops some. The profile shows approximately 260,000 clones, 82% of them singletons. The sample consisted of peripheral blood. The receptors originated from a woman aged 60-70 years with active or convalescent COVID-19. CDR3s include the opening cysteine and the closing phenylalanine or tryptophan. A D gene is named only where the DNA matches it firmly. Where a row states a size, it is once, few, many or the class of an expanded clone; other rows omit it.

d_call: TRBD1; v_call: TRBV29-1; clone_size: .; j_call: TRBJ1-2; cdr3_nt: TGCAGCGTTGAAGATCGGACAGGGATTAACTATGGCTACACCTTC; cdr3_aa: CSVEDRTGINYGYTF
d_call: .; v_call: TRBV5-1; clone_size: .; j_call: TRBJ2-2; cdr3_nt: TGCGCCAGCAGCTTGCAAGGACAGCTTCGGACCGGGGAGCTGTTTTTT; cdr3_aa: CASSLQGQLRTGELFF
d_call: TRBD1; v_call: TRBV5-1; clone_size: .; j_call: TRBJ1-4; cdr3_nt: TGCGCCAGCAGCTTGGAGGGGGGACAGAATGAAAAACTGTTTTTT; cdr3_aa: CASSLEGGQNEKLFF
d_call: .; v_call: TRBV19; clone_size: .; j_call: TRBJ2-1; cdr3_nt: TGTGCCAGTAGTCGCATGGGGGGCAATGAGCAGTTCTTC; cdr3_aa: CASSRMGGNEQFF
d_call: .; v_call: TRBV18; clone_size: .; j_call: TRBJ1-2; cdr3_nt: TGTGCCAGCTCACCAGCTAGAGGAGATGGCTACACCTTC; cdr3_aa: CASSPARGDGYTF
d_call: TRBD2; v_call: TRBV10-3; clone_size: .; j_call: TRBJ2-3; cdr3_nt: TGTGCCATCAGTGAAGCGGGGGGCACAGATACGCAGTATTTT; cdr3_aa: CAISEAGGTDTQYF
d_call: .; v_call: TRBV6-5; clone_size: .; j_call: TRBJ1-1; cdr3_nt: TGTGCCGGGGGGGTTTTTCGGGGCACTGAAGCTTTCTTT; cdr3_aa: CAGGVFRGTEAFF
d_call: .; v_call: TRBV6-4; clone_size: .; j_call: TRBJ2-5; cdr3_nt: TGTGCCAGCAGTGAATCGGGTCAAAGGGGGGAGACCCAGTACTTC; cdr3_aa: CASSESGQRGETQYF
d_call: .; v_call: TRBV2; clone_size: once; j_call: TRBJ2-5; cdr3_nt: TGTGCCAGCAGTGAAGCGTCCGGAGAGGGTGAGACCCAGTACTTC; cdr3_aa: CASSEASGEGETQYF
d_call: .; v_call: TRBV27; clone_size: .; j_call: TRBJ1-6; cdr3_nt: TGTGCCAGCAGTTTCGGGGGGAGGGATTCACCCCTCCACTTT; cdr3_aa: CASSFGGRDSPLHF
d_call: TRBD1; v_call: TRBV6-6; clone_size: .; j_call: TRBJ1-2; cdr3_nt: TGTGCCAGCAGTCCGCCGGGACAGACAAACTATGGCTACACCTTC; cdr3_aa: CASSPPGQTNYGYTF
d_call: TRBD1; v_call: TRBV7-9; clone_size: .; j_call: TRBJ1-2; cdr3_nt: TGTGCCAGCAGCTTGGGACAGCCCTATGGCTACACCTTC; cdr3_aa: CASSLGQPYGYTF
d_call: .; v_call: TRBV7-2; clone_size: .; j_call: TRBJ1-1; cdr3_nt: TGTGCCAGCAACAAACGGGTTCTTGGTGAAGCTTTCTTT; cdr3_aa: CASNKRVLGEAFF
d_call: TRBD2; v_call: TRBV18; clone_size: few; j_call: TRBJ2-7; cdr3_nt: TGTGCCAGCTCGCCCACTAGCGGGGGGGCGTCCGAGCAGTACTTC; cdr3_aa: CASSPTSGGASEQYF
d_call: TRBD1; v_call: TRBV5-1; clone_size: .; j_call: TRBJ2-5; cdr3_nt: TGCGCCAGCAGCTTGGGACCGACAGGGGGACAAGAGACCCAGTACTTC; cdr3_aa: CASSLGPTGGQETQYF
d_call: TRBD1; v_call: TRBV11-3; clone_size: .; j_call: TRBJ2-7; cdr3_nt: TGTGCCAGCAGCTTGGCGGGACAGGGGTACGAGCAGTACTTC; cdr3_aa: CASSLAGQGYEQYF